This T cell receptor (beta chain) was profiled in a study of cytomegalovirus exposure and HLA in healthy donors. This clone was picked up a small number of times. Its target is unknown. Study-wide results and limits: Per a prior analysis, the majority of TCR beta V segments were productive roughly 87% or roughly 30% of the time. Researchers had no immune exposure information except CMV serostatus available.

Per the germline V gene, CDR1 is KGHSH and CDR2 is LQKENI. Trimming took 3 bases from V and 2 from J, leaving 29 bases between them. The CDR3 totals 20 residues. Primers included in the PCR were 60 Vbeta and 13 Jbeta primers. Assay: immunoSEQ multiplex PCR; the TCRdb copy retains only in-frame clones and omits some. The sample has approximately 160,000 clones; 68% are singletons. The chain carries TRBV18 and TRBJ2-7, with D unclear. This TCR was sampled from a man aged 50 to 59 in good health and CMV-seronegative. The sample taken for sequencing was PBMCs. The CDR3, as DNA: TGTGCCAGCTCACCCCCACTAACATCATCAGAGTTCCATCTAACCTACGAGCAGTACTTC. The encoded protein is CASSPPLTSSEFHLTYEQYF.